The rows below give T cell receptor beta chains drawn from one sample of a study of shared clonotypes between healthy human individuals. TCRdb keeps only in-frame clones here, not all; method: immunoSEQ multiplex PCR. The table lists approximately 2.5 million clones, more than 85% of them singletons, with around 0.37% in the top ten. Input material: naive CD4+ T cells from PBMCs. These receptors all come from a man between 18 and 29 years old in good health. Some clones in this sample may be carry-over from other donors' samples. Each CDR3 is given without its conserved first and last residue. The D gene is left open where the match is weak. The size entry is marked missing in some rows and otherwise reads once, few, many or a size class.

D	size	V	J	CDR3
NA	NA	TRBV28	TRBJ2-3	ASRTPTDMQY
TRBD2	NA	TRBV29-1	TRBJ2-5	SGERRAGGPGETQY
NA	NA	TRBV7-9	TRBJ1-5	ASSLGSLSNQPQH
NA	NA	TRBV29-1	TRBJ2-1	SVIYNEQF
NA	NA	TRBV6-5	TRBJ1-1	ASSLNREGTEAF
TRBD2	NA	TRBV18	TRBJ2-3	ASSPGTSGRDTQY
TRBD1	NA	TRBV18	TRBJ2-7	ASSPLGGRGLYEQY
NA	NA	TRBV7-2	TRBJ2-7	ASSFQYSSEQY
TRBD2	NA	TRBV7-3	TRBJ2-1	ASSPSDSGVQF
NA	NA	TRBV6-6	TRBJ2-7	ASSIRFAGTGNEQY
NA	NA	TRBV19	TRBJ2-7	ASGSGLRPSYEQY
NA	NA	TRBV10-3	TRBJ1-1	AITKSGGTEAF
NA	once	TRBV28	TRBJ1-1	ASSLRQQGPEAF
NA	NA	TRBV30	TRBJ1-2	AWTQNPYGYT
NA	NA	TRBV9	TRBJ2-2	ASSLQGNTGELF
TRBD2	once	TRBV5-1	TRBJ2-5	ASSSTLAGGRETQY
NA	NA	TRBV2	TRBJ2-3	ASSASSKPDTQY
NA	NA	TRBV7-9	TRBJ1-5	ASSLAGRGPSATQH
NA	NA	TRBV5-1	TRBJ1-3	ASSLAVAAGNTIY
NA	NA	TRBV18	TRBJ1-5	ASSPTRDQPQH
NA	NA	TRBV2	TRBJ1-1	ASFVDGQVNTEAF
TRBD2	NA	TRBV29-1	TRBJ2-5	SVSGFSGWQETQY
NA	NA	TRBV19	TRBJ1-1	ASRLIGGTEAF
NA	NA	TRBV28	TRBJ1-2	ASTLGLGVGDYGYT
TRBD1	NA	TRBV6-5	TRBJ2-7	ASSYSLAGGYEQY
NA	NA	TRBV2	TRBJ1-1	ASSELGRAIAEAF
TRBD1	NA	TRBV5-4	TRBJ2-7	ASGPDRGLGEQY
NA	NA	TRBV5-5	TRBJ2-7	ASSFGLGEQY
TRBD1	NA	TRBV28	TRBJ1-5	ASSPLQGGNQPQH
TRBD1	NA	TRBV2	TRBJ1-2	ASVGRQGGRYT
NA	NA	TRBV9	TRBJ2-7	ASSVAIIRRSSYEQY
TRBD1	NA	TRBV19	TRBJ2-1	ASSQDRVYEQF
NA	NA	TRBV7-3	TRBJ2-3	ASSLSGGQLTDTQY
TRBD1	NA	TRBV4-2	TRBJ1-6	ASSQDRQGGNSPLH
TRBD2	NA	TRBV18	TRBJ2-7	ASSPLAGGQVEQY
TRBD1	NA	TRBV5-1	TRBJ2-1	ASSRRLTGDPGPNEQL
NA	NA	TRBV6-1	TRBJ1-2	ASGEVGLYGYT
TRBD1	NA	TRBV7-9	TRBJ1-1	ASSLAFQITGANTEAF
TRBD2	NA	TRBV7-2	TRBJ2-1	ASSSLSGGTNEQF